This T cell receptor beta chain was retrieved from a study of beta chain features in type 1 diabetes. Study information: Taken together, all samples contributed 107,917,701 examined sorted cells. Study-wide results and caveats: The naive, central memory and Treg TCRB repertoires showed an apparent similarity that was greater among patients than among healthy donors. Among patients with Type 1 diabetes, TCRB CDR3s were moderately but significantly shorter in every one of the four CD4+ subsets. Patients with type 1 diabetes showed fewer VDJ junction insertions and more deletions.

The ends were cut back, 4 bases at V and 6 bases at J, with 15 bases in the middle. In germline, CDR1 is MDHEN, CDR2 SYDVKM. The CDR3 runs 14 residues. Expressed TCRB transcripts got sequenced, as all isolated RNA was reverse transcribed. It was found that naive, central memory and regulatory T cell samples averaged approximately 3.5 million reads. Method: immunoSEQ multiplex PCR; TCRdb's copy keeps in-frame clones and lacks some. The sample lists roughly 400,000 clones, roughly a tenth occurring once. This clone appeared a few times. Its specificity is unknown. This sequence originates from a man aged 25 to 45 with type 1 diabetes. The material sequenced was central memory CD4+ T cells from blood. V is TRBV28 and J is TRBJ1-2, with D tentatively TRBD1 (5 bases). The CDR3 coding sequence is TGTGCCAGCAGTTCGGGACCTACCTGGGATGGCTACACCTTC. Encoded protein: CASSSGPTWDGYTF.